One T cell receptor beta chain is described in this entry. The clone's antigen remains unknown. Base-call qualities are not available, and no considerably larger clone is one nucleotide away. TCR CDR3 regions were amplified from genomic DNA by multiplex PCR using the deep immunoSEQ assay. Extracted genomic DNA from each cell subset was spread evenly across all wells of several immunoSEQ 96-well plates, with each plate serving as a replicate. For unsorted PBMC, approximately 290 ng genomic DNA, equal to 25,000 to 35,000 T cell genomes, was loaded into each replicate PCR. Ten immunoSEQ deep assay plates were used to sequence the unsorted PBMC genomic DNA. Purified libraries were quantified with a Qubit 3.0 fluorometer, sized on a Bioanalyzer 2100, and re-quantified with the KAPA Library Quantification kit. Every immunoSEQ 96-well plate was sequenced on a dedicated single-read 150-cycle Illumina NextSeq 550 flow cell. As for the original processing: Because the immunoSEQ output held only junctional sequences and lacked quality scores, the filtering could not match the filtering applied to full-length reads. To assign V/J genes and CDR3, sequences were annotated using PyIR, a Python wrapper for IgBLAST v1.9, with IMGT germline references. Reads were removed for weak V/J assignments (E-value above 1e-6), missing CDR3, stop codons, out-of-frame junctions, or ambiguous translated residues. A V3J clonotype was defined by an identical inferred V gene, J gene, and CDR3 amino acid sequence. The percentage overlap between two repertoires was calculated by dividing the number of shared unique clonotypes by the size of the smaller repertoire. RTK rarefaction, the Chao1 estimator, and Recon v2.1 estimates of unobserved clonotypes were used to assess repertoire richness. TCRdb stores this immuneACCESS table with in-frame sequences only. Part of the clones is absent; in the studies checked, under half of the shortfall reflects unresolved V genes, and no reason is known for the rest. That table gives V, J and clone size, and the DNA gave D and trimming. Counted in this sample were about 530,000 clones; around 79% of them appeared once. Of the sample, roughly an eighth falls within the top ten clones.

The data were taken from a study of shared clonotypes between healthy human individuals (dated by TCRdb to about 2020). Background on the whole study: The cohort included three men and a couple of women between 18 and 49 years of age. Each donor's leukapheresis produced roughly between roughly 0.85 and 10 billion PBMCs. Blood TCR repertoires of roughly five healthy adults were deeply sequenced to estimate repertoire size and the extent of clonotype sharing between individuals. Libraries were prepared and TCR repertoires were sequenced by different laboratories using diverse techniques, in order to increase sequencing depth and limit assay-specific biases. The research as a whole found: Sampling was limited to blood, and TCR repertoires in tissue likely differ from TCR repertoires in blood. The small number of donors limited the genetic and exposure-history diversity represented. Pairwise subsampling indicated that sequencing depth was expected to affect the degree of clonotype sharing among donors.

The donors were healthy, HIV-negative adults who had no recently reported acute infections or vaccinations. All donors were Caucasian adults living in Nashville, Tennessee, USA. For unsorted samples, roughly 81 million PBMCs were counted and genomic DNA was extracted with the QIAamp DNA Blood Mini kit. Blood was collected by leukapheresis, and PBMCs were isolated by Ficoll-Histopaque density gradient centrifugation and then cryopreserved in liquid nitrogen vapor phase. CDR1 and CDR2 were assigned from the germline V gene as KGHSH and LQKENI. The CDR3 goes from the cysteine to the phenylalanine over 16 residues. The sequence is cut down to CDR3 DNA, 48 bases in frame from base 1. The trim is 3 bases for V and 6 bases for J, with a gap of 20 bases between the germline ends.

Recombination connected TRBV18 to TRBJ1-1, with TRBD1 as a weak D call on 6 bases. This clonotype originated in a middle-aged woman in good health. Some clones in this sample may be carry-over from other donors' samples. What was sequenced was PBMCs. The nucleotide sequence is given as TGTGCCAGCTCACCGGCCCAAGGCAGGGGACCCCCTGAAGCTTTCTTT. This gives the protein CASSPAQGRGPPEAFF.